Listed below are T cell receptor beta chains from one sample, sequenced in a study of identical twins. TCRdb analysed the 5' RACE reads with MiXCR anew, one entry per CDR3 protein. Altogether approximately 590,000 distinct CDR3 sequences are present, around a tenth being singletons, with the ten largest covering approximately 3.2%. These data were likewise used in another study, on yellow fever vaccine responses in identical twins.

Sequenced sample: PBMCs. These receptors all come from a woman under 30 in good health. The CDR3 runs from the conserved cysteine through the conserved F or W. Each record gives: V gene, J gene, CDR3 protein.

V: TRBV6-5; J: TRBJ2-3; CDR3: CASSYSEAAYTTQYF
V: TRBV7-2; J: TRBJ2-5; CDR3: CASSLDGLAGEETQYF
V: TRBV30; J: TRBJ2-5; CDR3: CAWADGGQETQYF
V: TRBV5-1; J: TRBJ2-3; CDR3: CASSASGGAPDTQYF
V: TRBV3-1; J: TRBJ1-1; CDR3: CASSHRTRKAFF
V: TRBV29-1; J: TRBJ2-1; CDR3: CSGRGSYNEQFF
V: TRBV10-2; J: TRBJ1-2; CDR3: CASSDRQNYGYTF
V: TRBV4-2; J: TRBJ1-1; CDR3: CASSQGDRAGTEAFF
V: TRBV10-2; J: TRBJ1-5; CDR3: CASSEGGGTGQEHF
V: TRBV20-1; J: TRBJ2-7; CDR3: CSASGVSLNEQYF
V: TRBV5-4; J: TRBJ2-7; CDR3: CASSPWVGGDEQYF
V: TRBV4-2; J: TRBJ1-1; CDR3: CASSQDRGLTEAFF
V: TRBV5-1; J: TRBJ2-1; CDR3: CASNSGGAYNEQFF
V: TRBV20-1; J: TRBJ2-5; CDR3: CSALTSGVGETQYF
V: TRBV29-1; J: TRBJ1-1; CDR3: CSVEHLQAEAFF
V: TRBV29-1; J: TRBJ2-3; CDR3: CSVRAGGPPDTQYF
V: TRBV5-1; J: TRBJ2-1; CDR3: CASSLRLAAYNEQFF